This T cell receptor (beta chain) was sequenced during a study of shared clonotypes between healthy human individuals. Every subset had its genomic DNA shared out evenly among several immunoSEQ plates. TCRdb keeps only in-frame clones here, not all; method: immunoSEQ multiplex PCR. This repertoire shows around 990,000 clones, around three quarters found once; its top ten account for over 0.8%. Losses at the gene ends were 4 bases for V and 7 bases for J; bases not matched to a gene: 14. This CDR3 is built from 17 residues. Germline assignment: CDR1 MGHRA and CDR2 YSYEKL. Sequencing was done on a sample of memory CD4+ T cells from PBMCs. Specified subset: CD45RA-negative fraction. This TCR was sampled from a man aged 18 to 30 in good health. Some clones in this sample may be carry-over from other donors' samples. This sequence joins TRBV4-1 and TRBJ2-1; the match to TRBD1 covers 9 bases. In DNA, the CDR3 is TGCGCCAGCAGCCGGATGGGGGCGGGACAGGGTAAAAATGAGCAGTTCTTC. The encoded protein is CASSRMGAGQGKNEQFF.